The present entry profiles one T cell receptor (beta chain) with its context. The sample originates from a study of blood T cell repertoires in COVID-19. Study-wide context: Samples representing acute and convalescent COVID-19 were sourced from the United States, Italy and Spain.

Assignment of participants to cohorts was predicated upon participant-reported clinical history. Under the authors' procedure: Estimation of nucleated cell counts was performed using reference gene primer amplification. Sequenced by immunoSEQ multiplex PCR; TCRdb stores in-frame clones only, minus some. That table furnishes V, J and clone size, whereas the DNA furnished D and trimming. This sample carries 180,000 or so clones, 80% to 90% of them seen once, and the ten largest clones take around 2%. The CDR3 consists of 13 residues. The germline V and J ends were trimmed by 1 base and 5 bases, with 8 bases remaining between them. The germline V gene has CDR1 LNHNV and CDR2 YYDKDF (reference sequence).

The source material was PBMCs or T cells enriched from blood (not recorded which). The receptor's source is a woman between 35 and 50 years old with acute COVID-19. The J gene is TRBJ1-1, the V gene TRBV15; D gene uncertain. This chain's CDR3 is CATSRGAGTEAFF. The CDR3 DNA is TGTGCCACCAGCAGAGGGGCTGGGACTGAAGCTTTCTTT.